Described below is a single TCR beta chain sequence and its context. Those enrolled in Seattle joined during active infection and were followed longitudinally afterward. This CDR3 comprises 14 residues. Germline V CDR1 and CDR2: SEHNR, FQNEAQ (reference sequence). The V gene lost 3 bases and the J gene lost 1 base, with 10 bases spanning the gap. This sample was included in a study of blood T cell repertoires in COVID-19. Assay: immunoSEQ multiplex PCR; the TCRdb copy retains only in-frame clones and omits some. The repertoire includes around 300,000 clones, roughly 89% of them detected once, and around 1% sits in the top ten.

The sample taken for sequencing was peripheral blood. The chain is built from TRBV7-9 and TRBJ2-7; tentative D call: TRBD1 (6 bases). This sequence was found in a woman aged 40 to 55 with COVID-19, enrolled during active disease. CDR3 protein: CASSFDRSSYEQYF. CDR3 sequence (DNA): TGTGCCAGCAGCTTCGACAGGTCGTCCTACGAGCAGTACTTC.